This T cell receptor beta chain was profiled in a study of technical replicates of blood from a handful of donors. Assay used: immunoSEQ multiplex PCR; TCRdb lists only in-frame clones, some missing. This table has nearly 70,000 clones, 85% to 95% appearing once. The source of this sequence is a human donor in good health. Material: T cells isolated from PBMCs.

The CDR3 DNA sequence: TGCAGCGTCTTCGCAGGGGCCTATGGCTACACCTTC. It encodes CSVFAGAYGYTF. The chain carries TRBV29-1 and TRBJ1-2; the D gene is possibly TRBD1 (6 bases). Germline assignment: CDR1 SQVTM and CDR2 ANQGSEA. The CDR3 runs to 12 residues. Trimming cost V 6 bases and J 4 bases, with 12 bases left between them.